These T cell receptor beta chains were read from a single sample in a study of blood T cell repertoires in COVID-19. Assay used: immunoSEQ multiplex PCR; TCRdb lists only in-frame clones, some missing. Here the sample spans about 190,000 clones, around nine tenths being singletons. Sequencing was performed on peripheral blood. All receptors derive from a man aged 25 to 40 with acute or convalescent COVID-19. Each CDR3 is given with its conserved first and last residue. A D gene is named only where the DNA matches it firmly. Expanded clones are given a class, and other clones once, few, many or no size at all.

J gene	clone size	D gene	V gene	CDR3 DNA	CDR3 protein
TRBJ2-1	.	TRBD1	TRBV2	TGTGCCAGCAGTGAAGGGGACAGGGGGTCTGGTGAGCAGTTCTTC	CASSEGDRGSGEQFF
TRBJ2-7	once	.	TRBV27	TGTGCCAGCAGTTTATATACTAGCTTTAACGAGCAGTACTTC	CASSLYTSFNEQYF
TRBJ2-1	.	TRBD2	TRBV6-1	TGTGCCAGCAGTGAATACCCCGCGGGAGCAAGGTCCTACAATGAGCAGTTCTTC	CASSEYPAGARSYNEQFF
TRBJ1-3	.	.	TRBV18	TGTGCCAGCTCACAGGGGCCCAACTCTGGAAACACCATATATTTT	CASSQGPNSGNTIYF
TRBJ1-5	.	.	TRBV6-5	TGTGCCAGCAGCCGTCGACAGAACAATCAGCCCCAGCATTTT	CASSRRQNNQPQHF
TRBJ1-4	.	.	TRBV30	TGTGCCTGGAGTGCCTTTAATGAAAAACTGTTTTTT	CAWSAFNEKLFF
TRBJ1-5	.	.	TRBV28	TGTGCCAGCAGTTTAATGGGGTCCGGGGTACGAAGGGGCAATCAGCCCCAGCATTTT	CASSLMGSGVRRGNQPQHF
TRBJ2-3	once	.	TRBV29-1	TGCAGCGTTCCCTCCTTAGCGGTCCAGCCAGATACGCAGTATTTT	CSVPSLAVQPDTQYF
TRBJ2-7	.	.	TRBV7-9	TGTGCCAGCAGATCAGGATCCTACGAGCAGTACTTC	CASRSGSYEQYF
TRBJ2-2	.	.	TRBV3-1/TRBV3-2	TGTGCCAGCGGGAGCGCCACGAACACCGGGGAGCTGTTTTTT	CASGSATNTGELFF
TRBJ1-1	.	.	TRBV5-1	TGCGCCAGCAGCTTAGCTTTTATGAACACTGAAGCTTTCTTT	CASSLAFMNTEAFF